The entry that follows covers one T cell receptor beta chain sequence. The antigen this receptor binds is unknown. No much larger clonotype is one base removed from it; base qualities were not supplied. The library was built by means of the immunoSEQ multiplex PCR assay. Genomic DNA extraction, TRB sequencing and normalization were carried out by Adaptive Biotechnologies (Seattle, WA). Processing in the source paper ran as follows. To compute clonality, the Shannon entropy of productive TRB sequences was normalized by log2 of unique productive sequences and then subtracted from one. KLL-specific clonotypes in tumors were identified by matching TCRbeta CDR3 amino acid sequences to those from the tetramer-sorted sample of each patient. In TCRdb, the immuneACCESS table is reduced to in-frame sequences with V and J assigned. These tables do not hold every clone; where another copy was compared, an unresolved V gene accounts for under half, and the others remain unexplained. V, J and clone size reflect that table, while D and trimming were determined from the DNA. Here the sample has more than 20,000 clones; about 90% occur a single time. Approximately 3% of the sample goes to the ten largest clones.

Robust positive staining for Merkel cell polyomavirus Large T antigen was observed by immunohistochemistry in the tumors of all patients. More than 10 Merkel cell carcinoma patients with robust KLL-tetramer+ populations, above 0.04% of CD8+ T cells, in blood and/or cultured TIL were included. All patients were identified as Caucasian, and a median age of about 65 years (range about 45 to 85 years) was recorded. Lymph node tumors were analyzed for patients with unknown primaries who presented with nodal disease, or when there was not enough primary tissue. V and J lose 1 base and 7 bases, and a span of 5 bases separates them. Looking up the germline V gene yields CDR1 MGHRA and CDR2 YSYEKL. From cysteine to phenylalanine, the CDR3 is 12 amino acids long. CDR3 DNA is the only sequence kept; it has 36 bases, read in frame from the first base. This entry comes from a study of tumor-infiltrating T cells and Merkel cell polyomavirus (dated by TCRdb to 2016 to 2017). As for the study more broadly: CD8+ T cells specific for the Merkel cell polyomavirus KLL epitope were examined in Merkel cell carcinoma patients. In the whole study, one tumor sample was a frozen nodal tumor digest, and another tumor sample was a flash-frozen core biopsy of a metastasis. Varying disease stages were represented at patient presentation, and patients were followed for a median of approximately three years (range 1.1 to 6.0 years). The majority of whole-tumor samples consisted of approximately 27-micron curls cut from formalin-fixed, paraffin-embedded tissue blocks. TRB sequencing covered KLL-tetramer-sorted cells from blood or tumor-infiltrating lymphocytes in 14 samples, plus 12 matched whole-tumor samples. Patients received varied, non-standardized therapies including chemotherapy, radiation and immunotherapies.

Study-wide findings and limitations: One limitation of the study is the small sample size (n = 12 patients). KLL-specific TRB repertoires were diverse and largely private, with only one public clonotype among some 400 unique sequences, shared by two patients. More unique KLL-specific clonotypes in tumors (roughly 5-108 vs 0-3) was associated with a significant MCC-specific survival advantage (P = 0.0051). Because only a single viral epitope was studied, T cells directed against other Merkel cell polyomavirus epitopes were not captured. A higher fraction of KLL-specific T cells within tumors (about 1.9-18% versus about 0-0.14%) was associated with significantly better MCC-specific survival.

The sequenced sample consisted of lymph node tissue. The receptor comes from a man over 45 with Merkel cell carcinoma. The chain links TRBV4-1 with TRBJ1-3; the D gene is unclear. CDR3 region: CASSQAGNTIYF. In nucleotide form, the sequence is TGCGCCAGCAGCCAAGCCGGGAACACCATATATTTT.